Each of the 16 T cell receptor beta chains below was sequenced from the same sample in a study of OX40 agonist ivuxolimab in advanced cancers. Some clones are missing from TCRdb's copy, which holds only in-frame ones; the method was immunoSEQ multiplex PCR. The table records about 91,000 clones, around 84% of them present only once. The sample in question was CD4+ or CD8+ T cells sorted from blood, obtained in a trial of the OX40 agonist ivuxolimab. These receptors all come from an adult with an advanced solid tumor such as melanoma, head and neck, liver or kidney cancer.

The chain employs TRBV5-6 and TRBJ1-3; D remains ambiguous. Trimming removed 1 base from V and 2 bases from J, with 7 bases in between. There are 14 residues in the CDR3. Germline V gene sequence: CDR1 SGHDT, CDR2 YYEEEE. The CDR3 reads CASSLSHPGNTIYF. CDR3 bases: TGTGCCAGCAGCTTGTCCCACCCTGGAAACACCATATATTTT.

V gene TRBV28 combines with J gene TRBJ1-2; no clear D. Germline V CDR1 and CDR2: MDHEN, SYDVKM. CDR3 length equals 14 residues. Trimming cost V 5 bases and J 4 bases, with 14 bases left between them. The CDR3 loop reads CASSIAPASYGYTF. CDR3 DNA sequence: TGTGCCAGCAGTATAGCCCCCGCCAGCTATGGCTACACCTTC.

The chain employs TRBV2 and TRBJ2-3, with 7 bases aligning to TRBD2. CDR1 SNHLY and CDR2 FYNNEI come from the germline V gene. The CDR3 is 15 residues long. V trimming: 4 bases; J trimming: 2 bases; junction bases outside the gene matches: 6. The CDR3 here is CASSVLGGTTDTQYF. The CDR3 region has the DNA TGTGCCAGCAGTGTTTTGGGGGGGACCACAGATACGCAGTATTTT.

This clone has just a few counts. The chain recombines TRBV2 with TRBJ1-3; D is possibly TRBD1 (6 bases). CDR1 is SNHLY, CDR2 FYNNEI, per germline. Between the trimmed V and J ends, which lost 6 bases and 5 bases, there was a span of 8 bases. The CDR3 is made up of 12 amino acids. The CDR3 bases are TGTGCCAGCAGCTGGGACAGAAACACCATATATTTT. It specifies CASSWDRNTIYF.

The chain has TRBV7-2 and TRBJ1-1, with a tentative D call TRBD1 (6 bases). In germline, CDR1 is SGHTA, CDR2 FQGNSA. V gave up 7 bases and J gave up 6 bases, with 15 bases separating them. This CDR3 is built from 13 residues. The CDR3 here is CASTLDRDAEAFF. Here the CDR3 DNA reads TGTGCCAGCACCTTGGACAGAGACGCTGAAGCTTTCTTT.

This chain links TRBV11-3 with TRBJ2-6, with a weak D call TRBD1 (6 bases). The CDR3 is made up of 17 amino acids. V shed 8 bases and J shed 0 bases, with 17 bases lying between them. Germline assignment: CDR1 SGHNT and CDR2 YENEEA. DNA for the CDR3: TGTGCCAGCGCCACAGGGTCAGGAGGCTCTGGGGCCAACGTCCTGACTTTC. Translated: CASATGSGGSGANVLTF.

This chain connects TRBV7-9 to TRBJ2-2; no reliable D call. The CDR3 has 17 residues. Trimming cost V 5 bases and J 1 base, with 17 bases left between them. The germline V gene encodes CDR1 SEHNR and CDR2 FQNEAQ (reference sequence). The CDR3 DNA sequence: TGTGCCAGCAGCCAAAGGGTCTATTTCTGGAACACCGGGGAGCTGTTTTTT. This translates into CASSQRVYFWNTGELFF.

The rearrangement links TRBV5-1 to TRBJ2-5, with D perhaps matching TRBD2 (5 bases). Germline CDR1 SGHRS, CDR2 YFSETQ. The CDR3 length is 18 residues. V shed 4 bases and J shed 5 bases, with 27 bases lying between them. CDR3 sequence (DNA): TGCGCCAGCAGCCCGACTAAACGGTTAGGGCCCCCCGGCGAGACCCAGTACTTC. Translating it yields CASSPTKRLGPPGETQYF.

This sequence joins TRBV28 and TRBJ1-5, with D possibly being TRBD1 (5 bases). V was pared by 5 bases and J by 7 bases, with 9 bases between. Looked up from germline, CDR1 is MDHEN and CDR2 is SYDVKM. The CDR3 loop spans 12 amino acids. The DNA for the CDR3 is TGTGCCAGCAGTGCCGAGGGGCAGCCCCAGCATTTT. This sequence encodes CASSAEGQPQHF.

The chain uses TRBV7-2 and TRBJ1-1; D gene uncertain. The germline CDR1 and CDR2 sequences are SGHTA and FQGNSA. The V end lost 4 bases, the J end lost 1 base, and 10 bases lay between the germline ends. CDR3 length equals 14 residues. The CDR3 loop reads CASSSRRRNTEAFF. The CDR3 bases are TGTGCCAGCAGCTCCAGACGGAGGAACACTGAAGCTTTCTTT.

This clone was recorded once. The gene calls are TRBV9 and TRBJ2-4; D is uncertain. The germline V and J ends were trimmed by 4 bases and 7 bases, with 12 bases remaining between them. CDR1 and CDR2 from the germline V gene are SGDLS and YYNGEE. This CDR3 contains 13 residues. CDR3 bases: TGTGCCAGCAGCACCATTAGCACCAACATTCAGTACTTC. This codes for CASSTISTNIQYF.

The chain is built from TRBV19 and TRBJ2-1; a weak D match, TRBD1 (5 bases). The CDR3 sequence is 14 residues long. Germline values: CDR1 LNHDA, CDR2 SQIVND (reference sequence). V was pared by 6 bases and J by 8 bases, with 17 bases between. Written as DNA, the CDR3 is TGTGCCAGTAGACGTGGACACCCACTCGATGAGCAGTTCTTC. Its protein is CASRRGHPLDEQFF.

The rearrangement links TRBV10-3 to TRBJ2-7, with a possible D match to TRBD1 (5 bases). Germline V CDR1 and CDR2: ENHRY, SYGVKD. The V gene lost 9 bases and the J gene lost 3 bases, with 15 bases spanning the gap. This CDR3 comprises 13 residues. CDR3 sequence (DNA): TGTGCCATAGGGGCAGGGTCCATCTACGAGCAGTACTTC. Protein: CAIGAGSIYEQYF.

V is TRBV7-2 and J is TRBJ1-1; no clear D gene. The V gene lost 0 bases and the J gene lost 3 bases, with 2 bases spanning the gap. The CDR3 is made up of 12 amino acids. CDR1 and CDR2 from the germline V gene are SGHTA and FQGNSA. The CDR3: CASSLAYTEAFF. The CDR3 DNA reads TGTGCCAGCAGCTTAGCATACACTGAAGCTTTCTTT.

The chain has TRBV19 and TRBJ1-5; no definite D call. The V gene lost 1 base and the J gene lost 3 bases, with 10 bases spanning the gap. CDR3 length: 15 residues. Germline loops: CDR1 LNHDA, CDR2 SQIVND (reference sequence). The DNA of the CDR3 is TGTGCCAGTAGTATAGGGCAGGTTAACAATCAGCCCCAGCATTTT. Residues: CASSIGQVNNQPQHF.

This clone was seen once. J is TRBJ1-4 and V is TRBV30, with 7 positions matching TRBD1. The V gene's germline CDR1 is GTSNPN and CDR2 SVGIG (reference sequence). The ends lost 0 bases at V and 7 bases at J; junction bases unmatched: 5. This CDR3 contains 14 residues. CDR3: CAWSVWQGGEKLFF. The CDR3 DNA is TGTGCCTGGAGTGTATGGCAGGGGGGTGAAAAACTGTTTTTT.